The 28 T cell receptor beta chains below were found in one sample sequenced in a study of T cells expressing NK-cell markers. From its re-call of the 5' RACE reads, TCRdb lists each CDR3 protein once, without DNA. This sample carries about 460,000 distinct CDR3 sequences, with 1.4% going to the ten biggest clones. The sample consisted of blood T cells: a sorted CD56 or NKG2C T cell subset, CD4+ or CD8+ T cells, or bulk PBMC T cells (not recorded which). The receptors come from a woman between 50 and 59 years old in good health.

V gene TRBV7-8 combines with J gene TRBJ2-7; TCRdb picks TRBD1, but there is no DNA to check that call. The CDR3 is made up of 15 amino acids. Germline V gene sequence: CDR1 SGHVS, CDR2 FQNEAQ. CDR3 sequence reads: CASSLQGRLSYEQYF.

The chain links TRBV14 to TRBJ2-5. Germline V gene sequence: CDR1 SGHDN, CDR2 FVKESK. This CDR3 is built from 14 residues. CDR3 amino acids: CASSQEPVPRTQYF.

This sequence joins TRBV15 and TRBJ2-3; checking the TCRdb D call of TRBD2 is not possible without DNA. CDR1 and CDR2 from the germline V gene are LNHNV and YYDKDF (reference sequence). The CDR3 spans 14 residues. The CDR3 sequence is CATTGGFGTDTQYF.

The chain combines TRBV20-1 with TRBJ2-1; no DNA is available, so the TRBD2 call from TCRdb remains unchecked. Germline V gives CDR1 DFQATT, CDR2 SNEGSKA (reference sequence). The CDR3 is made up of 17 amino acids. CDR3 sequence reads: CSARGPQTSGTYNEQFF.

The rearrangement uses TRBV20-1 and TRBJ2-1; TCRdb's D call of TRBD1 is untestable without DNA. Looked up from germline, CDR1 is DFQATT and CDR2 is SNEGSKA (reference sequence). This CDR3 contains 15 residues. The CDR3 protein is CSAPDGGIGLDEQFF.

V gene TRBV29-1 combines with J gene TRBJ2-3; TCRdb calls TRBD1, which cannot be checked without DNA. Germline loops: CDR1 SQVTM, CDR2 ANQGSEA. The CDR3 totals 16 residues. CDR3 loop: CSVEVGRQGHTDTQHF.

The chain couples TRBV5-1 to TRBJ2-7; TCRdb selects TRBD2, and the lack of DNA leaves this call unchecked. Germline CDR1 SGHRS, CDR2 YFSETQ. The CDR3 runs to 13 residues. The CDR3 spells CASSLIAGAEQYF.

The V and J genes are TRBV12-3 or TRBV12-4 and TRBJ2-3; TCRdb designates TRBD1, a call that cannot be tested without DNA. The CDR3 totals 15 residues. The CDR3 spells CASSDGDRFDDTQYF.

The chain is built from TRBV6-5 and TRBJ2-1; TCRdb's D call, TRBD2, is unchecked because there is no DNA. CDR1 is MNHEY and CDR2 is SVGAGI in the germline V gene. CDR3 size: 13 residues. CDR3 sequence: CASSDSSGSLEFF.

V and J are TRBV5-1 and TRBJ1-5; TCRdb's assignment of TRBD1 cannot be checked, as there is no DNA. Germline assignment: CDR1 SGHRS and CDR2 YFSETQ. This CDR3 comprises 16 residues. The CDR3: CASRSGTGGSNQPQHF.

The genes are TRBV12-5 and TRBJ2-1. The length of the CDR3 is 12 residues. Germline V CDR1 and CDR2: LGHNT, FRNRAP. The CDR3: CASGYRGNEQFF.

The rearrangement uses TRBV5-5 and TRBJ2-4; TCRdb outputs TRBD1, but without DNA this stays unchecked. Germline V lookup: CDR1 SGHKS, CDR2 YYEKEE (reference sequence). This CDR3 spans 17 amino acids. CDR3 residues: CASSAPAGGLAKNIQYF.

The chain is built from TRBV14 and TRBJ2-2. This CDR3 comprises 12 residues. CDR1 and CDR2 from the germline V gene are SGHDN and FVKESK. CDR3 sequence: CASSERAGELFF.

This sequence joins TRBV29-1 and TRBJ2-4; the D gene TCRdb calls, TRBD2, cannot be checked with no DNA. Germline V CDR1 and CDR2: SQVTM, ANQGSEA. The CDR3 has 13 amino acids. Here the CDR3 reads CSVNTAVGNIQYF.

The V and J genes are TRBV19 and TRBJ1-2; TCRdb reports TRBD1, a call that lacks DNA to check it against. This CDR3 contains 12 residues. Germline loops: CDR1 LNHDA, CDR2 SQIVND (reference sequence). The CDR3 loop reads CASSPLLGAYTF.

The chain joins TRBV28 to TRBJ2-3; TCRdb's D call of TRBD2 is untestable without DNA. The CDR3 is made up of 14 amino acids. Germline-derived CDR1 and CDR2 are MDHEN and SYDVKM. CDR3 amino acids: CASSFMGPEDTQYF.

J is TRBJ2-5 and V is TRBV7-9; TCRdb picks TRBD1, but there is no DNA to check that call. The V gene's germline CDR1 is SEHNR and CDR2 FQNEAQ (reference sequence). This CDR3 is built from 15 residues. The chain's CDR3 is CASSLEGQGRETQYF.

The V call is TRBV10-3, the J call TRBJ2-5; TCRdb picks TRBD1, but there is no DNA to check that call. CDR1 ENHRY and CDR2 SYGVKD come from the germline V gene. The CDR3 contains 13 residues. The CDR3 spells CAISEITGETQYF.

CDR3 sequence reads: CASTRAGLAGKNEQFF. The chain employs TRBV6-5 and TRBJ2-1; TCRdb's D call of TRBD2 is untestable without DNA. Germline V CDR1 and CDR2: MNHEY, SVGAGI. The CDR3 loop spans 16 amino acids.

The chain carries TRBV6-2 or TRBV6-3 and TRBJ2-1; TCRdb calls TRBD1, which cannot be checked without DNA. CDR1 and CDR2 (germline): MNHEY, SVGEGT. This CDR3 is built from 16 residues. The CDR3 protein is CASRSGELGSYNEQFF.

V and J are TRBV3-1 and TRBJ2-4. Looked up from germline, CDR1 is LGHDT and CDR2 is YNNKEL (reference sequence). The CDR3 spans 14 residues. This CDR3 is CASTPRGAKNIQYF.

V and J are TRBV28 and TRBJ2-5; absent DNA, TCRdb's TRBD2 call cannot be checked. Germline-derived CDR1 and CDR2 are MDHEN and SYDVKM. The CDR3 length is 16 residues. The CDR3 region is CASSLVLAGVGETQYF. Variable domain in full (rest from reference TRBV28 and TRBJ2-5): DVKVTQSSRYLVKRTGEKVFLECVQDMDHENMFWYRQDPGLGLRLIYFSYDVKMKEKGDIPEGYSVSREKKERFSLILESASTNQTSMYLCASSLVLAGVGETQYFGPGTRLLVL.

The rearrangement links TRBV20-1 to TRBJ2-5; checking the TCRdb D call of TRBD2 is not possible without DNA. The CDR3 sequence is 13 residues long. Germline V CDR1 and CDR2: DFQATT, SNEGSKA (reference sequence). CDR3 protein: CSARAGFEETQYF.

V usage is TRBV19 and J usage is TRBJ2-5; absent DNA, TCRdb's TRBD1 call cannot be checked. Germline CDR1 LNHDA, CDR2 SQIVND (reference sequence). This CDR3 comprises 14 residues. The chain's CDR3 is CASSRRGGKETQYF.

The gene calls are TRBV19 and TRBJ1-1. The CDR3 is 13 amino acids. Germline loops: CDR1 LNHDA, CDR2 SQIVND (reference sequence). CDR3: CASNLGSNTEAFF.

CDR3 loop: CASSLGRVNNEQFF. The chain combines TRBV7-2 with TRBJ2-1; as DNA is missing, the TRBD2 call by TCRdb cannot be tested. CDR1 is SGHTA and CDR2 is FQGNSA in the germline V gene. This CDR3 contains 14 residues. The whole variable domain, remainder taken from reference TRBV7-2 and TRBJ2-1, is GAGVSQSPSNKVTEKGKDVELRCDPISGHTALYWYRQSLGQGLEFLIYFQGNSAPDKSGLPSDRFSAERTGGSVSTLTIQRTQQEDSAVYLCASSLGRVNNEQFFGPGTRLTVL.

The J gene is TRBJ2-3, the V gene TRBV20-1; the TCRdb call, TRBD2, lacks DNA for checking. Germline assignment: CDR1 DFQATT and CDR2 SNEGSKA (reference sequence). This CDR3 has 15 residues. CDR3 sequence: CSARSPGISTDTQYF.

This chain uses TRBV7-8 with TRBJ2-6; with no DNA, the TCRdb D assignment of TRBD1 cannot be verified. This CDR3 is 19 amino acids long. Germline V gene lookup returns CDR1 SGHVS and CDR2 FQNEAQ. CDR3: CASTLGRGGESSGANVLTF.